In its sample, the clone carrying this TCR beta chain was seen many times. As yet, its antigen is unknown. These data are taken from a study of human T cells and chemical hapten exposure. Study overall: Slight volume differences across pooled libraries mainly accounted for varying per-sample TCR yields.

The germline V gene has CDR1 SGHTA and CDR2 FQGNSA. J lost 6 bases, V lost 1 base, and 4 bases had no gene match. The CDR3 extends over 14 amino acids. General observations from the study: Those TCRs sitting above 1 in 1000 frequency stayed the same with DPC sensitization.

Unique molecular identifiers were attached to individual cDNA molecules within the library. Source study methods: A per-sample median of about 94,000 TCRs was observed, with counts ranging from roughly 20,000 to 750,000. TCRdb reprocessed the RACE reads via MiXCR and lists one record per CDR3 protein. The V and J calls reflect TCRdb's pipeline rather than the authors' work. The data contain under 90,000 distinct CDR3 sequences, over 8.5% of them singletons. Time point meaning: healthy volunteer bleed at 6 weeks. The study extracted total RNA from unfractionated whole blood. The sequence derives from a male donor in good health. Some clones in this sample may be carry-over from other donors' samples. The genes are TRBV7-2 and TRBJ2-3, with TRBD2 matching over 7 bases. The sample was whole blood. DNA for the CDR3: TGTGCCAGCAGCTTAGTGGGAGGGCCCGATACGCAGTATTTT. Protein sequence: CASSLVGGPDTQYF.